A single sample gave rise to the 25 T cell receptor beta chains below, sequenced in a study of T cells in Graves' hyperthyroidism and ophthalmopathy (dated by TCRdb to about 2019). The method was multiplex PCR. The instrument was an Illumina HiSeq 2000. The TCR beta CDR3 regions were amplified from the RNA transcripts. For the first round of RT-PCR on the TCR CDR3, the HTBI primer set was used together with the Qiagen OneStep RT-PCR kit. TCRdb applied fastp at Q25 and MiXCR to the public reads, then kept only in-frame beta chains. Rows are combined by CDR3 protein, so each entry shows the most common genes and DNA. For this sample the table gives 300,000 to 400,000 distinct CDR3 sequences, of which 14% were detected only once. The ten largest clones represent approximately 9.9% of the sample. The source material was blood. The origin of the receptors is a woman aged 55-69 years with Graves' hyperthyroidism.

This sequence joins TRBV14 and TRBJ2-7; TRBD2 agrees at 7 bases. Germline V gene lookup returns CDR1 SGHDN and CDR2 FVKESK. The V segment lost 4 bases and the J segment 8 bases; nucleotides outside the gene matches: 11. The CDR3 length is 14 residues. CDR3 amino acids: CASSPGGPGGKQYF. CDR3 nucleotides: TGTGCCAGCAGCCCAGGAGGTCCGGGAGGAAAGCAGTACTTC.

This chain joins TRBV10-1 and TRBJ2-1, with 7 bases identical to TRBD2. The ends lost 6 bases at V and 3 bases at J; junction bases unmatched: 11. This CDR3 comprises 16 residues. Germline V gene sequence: CDR1 WNHNN, CDR2 SYGVQD (reference sequence). CDR3: CASRTHRGSCYNEQFF. The CDR3 nucleotides read TGCGCCAGCAGAACCCACCGCGGGAGTTGCTACAATGAGCAGTTCTTC.

The table lists this clonotype with many counts. The rearrangement links TRBV20-1 to TRBJ2-5; 11 bases match TRBD1. The CDR3 has 16 amino acids. V lost 1 base to trimming and J lost 5 bases; unmatched junction nucleotides: 9. Germline-derived CDR1 and CDR2 are DFQATT and SNEGSKA (reference sequence). The CDR3 loop reads CSARVGQGALRETQYF. The CDR3 DNA follows: TGCAGTGCTAGAGTCGGACAGGGGGCCCTCCGGGAGACCCAGTACTTC.

The sample holds a few counts of this clonotype. V and J are TRBV19 and TRBJ1-2, with TRBD1 identical over 10 bases. CDR3 size: 16 residues. CDR1 is LNHDA, CDR2 SQIVND, per germline (reference sequence). The ends lost 5 bases at V and 2 bases at J; junction bases unmatched: 8. CDR3 region: CASSLGQGRKNYGYTF. CDR3 nucleotides: TGTGCCAGTAGTCTGGGACAGGGGAGGAAAAACTATGGCTACACCTTC. Using reference TRBV19 and TRBJ1-2 for the parts outside the CDR3, the full variable domain is DGGITQSPKYLFRKEGQNVTLSCEQNLNHDAMYWYRQDPGQGLRLIYYSQIVNDFQKGDIAEGYSVSREKKESFPLTVTSAQKNPTAFYLCASSLGQGRKNYGYTFGSGTRLTVV.

At least ten counts were recorded for this clonotype. The CDR3, as DNA: TGTGCCAGCAGCTTGTACAGTCGCGAAGCTTTCTTT. This gives the protein CASSLYSREAFF. The rearrangement links TRBV11-1 to TRBJ1-1, with D uncertain. Germline lookup yields CDR1 SGHAT and CDR2 FQDESV (reference sequence). This CDR3 is built from 12 residues. The germline V and J ends were trimmed by 3 bases and 8 bases, with 10 bases remaining between them.

This clonotype occurred many times. This chain links TRBV20-1 with TRBJ2-3, with 12 bases aligning to TRBD2. The V segment lost 3 bases and the J segment 2 bases; nucleotides outside the gene matches: 9. The CDR3 is made up of 17 amino acids. CDR1 and CDR2 from the germline V gene are DFQATT and SNEGSKA (reference sequence). The chain's CDR3 is CSASLLAGGLHTDTQYF. CDR3 DNA: TGCAGTGCTAGTTTACTAGCGGGAGGCCTCCACACAGATACGCAGTATTTT.

There are a few counts of this clonotype. The chain couples TRBV10-3 to TRBJ2-3; 7 nucleotides match TRBD2. CDR1 is ENHRY, CDR2 SYGVKD, per germline. This CDR3 is 15 amino acids long. Germline trimming cut 5 bases from V and 4 bases from J; bases unmatched to any gene: 9. This CDR3 is CAISSGASSADTQYF. The CDR3 DNA reads as TGTGCCATCAGTAGCGGGGCGAGTAGTGCAGATACGCAGTATTTT.

In this sample, this clonotype turned up many times. The V call is TRBV11-3, the J call TRBJ1-1; D might be TRBD1 (6 bases). The V gene lost 1 base and the J gene lost 8 bases, with 14 bases spanning the gap. Per the germline V gene, CDR1 is SGHNT and CDR2 is YENEEA. The CDR3 totals 14 residues. CDR3: CASSLVAAGQEAFF. CDR3 DNA: TGTGCCAGCAGCTTAGTAGCAGCTGGACAGGAAGCTTTCTTT.

This clonotype was detected many times. The rearrangement links TRBV7-9 to TRBJ2-7; 11 nucleotides agree with TRBD1. The CDR3 has 14 amino acids. Germline V gene lookup returns CDR1 SEHNR and CDR2 FQNEAQ (reference sequence). The J segment lost 5 bases and the V segment lost 5 bases, leaving 5 bases of the junction unmatched. Here the CDR3 DNA reads TGTGCCAGCAGCGTACGGGGACAGGGGGACGAGCAGTACTTC. It codes for CASSVRGQGDEQYF.

The V and J genes are TRBV19 and TRBJ1-1, with 11 bases aligning to TRBD1. The CDR3 runs to 14 residues. CDR1 is LNHDA and CDR2 is SQIVND in the germline V gene (reference sequence). V was clipped by 4 bases and J by 4 bases; unmatched bases: 2. The CDR3 bases are TGTGCCAGTAGTACCGGGACAGGGGGCACTGAAGCTTTCTTT. Its protein is CASSTGTGGTEAFF.

The table lists this clonotype with many counts. This rearrangement joins TRBV12-3 or TRBV12-4 to TRBJ2-7, with a weak D call TRBD1 (6 bases). V dropped 5 bases and J dropped 6 bases, with 17 bases sitting between them. The CDR3 loop spans 14 amino acids. In DNA, the CDR3 is TGTGCCAGCAGTGGGGGCATTGGTCCGACCGAGCAGTACTTC. It yields the protein CASSGGIGPTEQYF.

This clonotype turned up a few times. An end of the junction does not agree with germline; a read error may underlie this. The V call is TRBV13, the J call TRBJ1-1; D ambiguous. The CDR3 covers 12 residues. Germline CDR1 reads PRHDT; CDR2 reads FYEKMQ (reference sequence). The CDR3 is CANSYPRPEAFF. The CDR3 DNA follows: TGTGCCAACAGCTACCCCCGTCCTGAAGCTTTCTTT. The whole variable domain, remainder taken from reference TRBV13 and TRBJ1-1, is AAGVIQSPRHLIKEKRETATLKCYPIPRHDTVYWYQQGPGQDPQFLISFYEKMQSDKGSIPDRFSAQQFSDYHSELNMSSLELGDSALYFCANSYPRPEAFFGQGTRLTVV.

CDR3 sequence (DNA): TGCGCCAGCAGCCAGACTAGCGGGAGGGCCTACAATGAGCAGTTCTTC. This encodes CASSQTSGRAYNEQFF. This chain connects TRBV5-1 to TRBJ2-1; 14 bases align to TRBD2. This CDR3 is 16 amino acids long. The ends lost 4 bases at V and 2 bases at J; junction bases unmatched: 2. CDR1 and CDR2 from the germline V gene are SGHRS and YFSETQ.

This clonotype was picked up many times. The rearrangement links TRBV5-1 to TRBJ1-2; D gene unclear. Trimming cost V 7 bases and J 3 bases, with 10 bases left between them. Germline CDR1 and CDR2: SGHRS and YFSETQ. CDR3 size: 12 residues. The CDR3 sequence: CASGREDYGYTF. The CDR3 DNA reads as TGCGCCAGCGGCAGAGAGGACTATGGCTACACCTTC.

This clonotype was recorded many times. J is TRBJ2-3 and V is TRBV11-2; D remains ambiguous. The CDR3 length is 16 residues. The germline V gene has CDR1 SGHAT and CDR2 FQNNGV. V gave up 0 bases and J gave up 1 base, with 11 bases separating them. Here the CDR3 DNA reads TGTGCCAGCAGCTTAGATCCGGTCCCCCGCACAGATACGCAGTATTTT. This codes for CASSLDPVPRTDTQYF.

This clonotype was counted at least ten times. The chain recombines TRBV6-1 with TRBJ2-2; a weak D match, TRBD1 (7 bases). V gave up 5 bases and J gave up 4 bases, with 14 bases separating them. The CDR3 spans 15 residues. Germline CDR1 MNHNS, CDR2 SASEGT. In nucleotides, the CDR3 is TGTGCCAGCAGTCTCGGACAGGAGGGCACCGGGGAGCTGTTTTTT. Its protein product is CASSLGQEGTGELFF.

In its sample, this clonotype was seen many times. V is TRBV7-9 and J is TRBJ2-1, with D hard to call. Germline CDR1 SEHNR, CDR2 FQNEAQ (reference sequence). Between the trimmed V and J ends, which lost 3 bases and 8 bases, there was a span of 14 bases. The CDR3 loop spans 14 amino acids. The chain's CDR3 is CASSLFAGEYEQFF. CDR3 coding DNA: TGTGCCAGCAGCTTGTTTGCTGGGGAATATGAGCAGTTCTTC.

The table lists this clonotype with many counts. V usage is TRBV19 and J usage is TRBJ1-1, with D perhaps TRBD1 (5 bases). Germline CDR1 LNHDA, CDR2 SQIVND (reference sequence). CDR3 size: 17 residues. V was trimmed by 3 bases and J by 3 bases, leaving 20 bases between them. The CDR3 DNA is TGTGCCAGTAGTATTGGTAGGGGATCTATGGTGGACACTGAAGCTTTCTTT. This codes for CASSIGRGSMVDTEAFF.

This clonotype came up many times. The chain has TRBV6-6 and TRBJ2-1; a weak D match, TRBD2 (5 bases). Germline lookup yields CDR1 MNHNY and CDR2 SVGAGI (reference sequence). The CDR3 is 16 residues long. The V end was cut by 0 bases, the J end by 1 base, with 10 bases between. The CDR3 sequence: CASSYSTRDSYNEQFF. CDR3 nucleotide sequence: TGTGCCAGCAGTTACTCTACGAGGGATTCCTACAATGAGCAGTTCTTC.

This clonotype was recorded at least ten times. The rearrangement uses TRBV27 and TRBJ2-3; D is ambiguous. CDR1 and CDR2 from the germline V gene are MNHEY and SMNVEV (reference sequence). CDR3 length: 13 residues. The V end was cut by 5 bases, the J end by 4 bases, with 10 bases between. The chain's CDR3 is CASSPLQPDTQYF. The CDR3 DNA follows: TGTGCCAGCAGTCCACTACAACCAGATACGCAGTATTTT.

This clonotype was picked up many times. The chain recombines TRBV12-3 or TRBV12-4 with TRBJ2-3; the match to TRBD2 covers 8 bases. The CDR3 has 15 residues. Unmatched junction bases numbered 9, after V lost 5 bases and J lost 5 bases. CDR3 in amino acids: CASSPRGGSRDTQYF. The DNA of the CDR3 is TGTGCCAGCAGTCCCCGGGGGGGATCCCGAGATACGCAGTATTTT.

The chain uses TRBV6-2 or TRBV6-3 and TRBJ2-1; 13 bases map to TRBD2. Losses at the gene ends were 5 bases for V and 10 bases for J; bases not matched to a gene: 8. This CDR3 has 15 residues. Germline V gene sequence: CDR1 MNHEY, CDR2 SVGEGT. CDR3 in DNA: TGTGCCAGCAGTACCGGACTAGCGGGAGTGGAGGAGCAGTTCTTC. Translated: CASSTGLAGVEEQFF.

This clonotype was detected ten times or more. The chain is built from TRBV2 and TRBJ2-2, with TRBD1 matching 11 bases. Germline V CDR1 and CDR2: SNHLY, FYNNEI. V lost 6 bases and J lost 4; bases outside the gene matches: 4. The length of the CDR3 is 15 residues. The CDR3 DNA sequence: TGTGCCAGCAGAACCGGGACAGGGGGCACCGGGGAGCTGTTTTTT. The encoded protein is CASRTGTGGTGELFF. Full variable domain (rest looked up from reference TRBV2 and TRBJ2-2): EPEVTQTPSHQVTQMGQEVILRCVPISNHLYFYWYRQILGQKVEFLVSFYNNEISEKSEIFDDQFSVERPDGSNFTLKIRSTKLEDSAMYFCASRTGTGGTGELFFGEGSRLTVL.

The rearrangement links TRBV4-1 to TRBJ1-3; no firm D call. The CDR3 length is 13 residues. V was cut by 4 bases and J by 11 bases, with 15 bases left in between. Germline CDR1 MGHRA, CDR2 YSYEKL. CDR3 amino acids: CASSPPDGNAIYF. The CDR3 coding sequence is TGCGCCAGCAGCCCCCCCGACGGGAACGCCATATATTTT.

J is TRBJ2-3 and V is TRBV7-3; 7 positions agree with TRBD1. The germline CDR1 and CDR2 sequences are SGHTA and FQGTGA. The trim removed 6 bases at V and 2 bases at J, leaving 14 bases unmatched. This CDR3 contains 17 residues. Written as DNA, the CDR3 is TGTGCCAGCAGTTTATACCCCGAGACAGGGAACACAGATACGCAGTATTTT. Protein: CASSLYPETGNTDTQYF.